Listed below are T cell receptor beta chains from one sample, sequenced in a study of blood T cell repertoires in COVID-19. Assay: immunoSEQ multiplex PCR; the TCRdb copy retains only in-frame clones and omits some. The table records about 130,000 clones, 88% of them present only once. Sequencing was performed on peripheral blood. These receptors were collected from a woman older than 75 with acute or convalescent COVID-19. Each CDR3 is given with its conserved first and last residue. The D gene is left open where the match is weak. Clone size is not always given. Where it is, it says once, few, many or a class for expanded clones.

clone_size	j_call	v_call	d_call	cdr3_nt	cdr3_aa
-	TRBJ1-6	TRBV5-1	-	TGCGCCAGCAGCTTAGGACAGTTCTCCAATTCACCCCTCCACTTT	CASSLGQFSNSPLHF
-	TRBJ2-5	TRBV5-4	TRBD2	TGTGCCAGCAGCCTTACTAGCGACCGAGAGACCCAGTACTTC	CASSLTSDRETQYF
-	TRBJ2-3	TRBV27	-	TGTGCCAGCAGAGGACTTCGCACAGATACGCAGTATTTT	CASRGLRTDTQYF
-	TRBJ1-1	TRBV3-1/TRBV3-2	-	TGTGCCAGCAGCCAAGAGAGGGGGAGGAACACTGAAGCTTTCTTT	CASSQERGRNTEAFF
-	TRBJ2-7	TRBV6-5	TRBD2	TGTGCCAGCAGTTACTCTGCTAGCGGGGCCTCCTACGAGCAGTACTTC	CASSYSASGASYEQYF
-	TRBJ2-7	TRBV7-9	-	TGTGCCAGCAGCTTAGACCTTCGGGAATACGAGCAGTACTTC	CASSLDLREYEQYF
-	TRBJ2-5	TRBV5-3	-	TGTGCCAGAAGCTTGTCTATCCAAGAGACCCAGTACTTC	CARSLSIQETQYF
once	TRBJ1-3	TRBV5-1	-	TGCGCCAGCAGCTCGAGCTCTGGAAACACCATATATTTT	CASSSSSGNTIYF
-	TRBJ1-4	TRBV5-6	-	TGTGCCAGCAGCTTGTACAGTCTTAATGAAAAACTGTTTTTT	CASSLYSLNEKLFF
-	TRBJ1-2	TRBV5-8	TRBD1	TGTGCCAGCAGGCGACAGGGGGCGACGGTCTATGGCTACACCTTC	CASRRQGATVYGYTF
-	TRBJ1-2	TRBV12-2	-	TGTGCAAGTAGTCGGGTTCGCGACTATGGCTACACCTTC	CASSRVRDYGYTF
-	TRBJ2-7	TRBV3-1/TRBV3-2	TRBD2	TGTGCCAGCAGCCAAGGGAGAGGGAGGGCGGACTACGAGCAGTACTTC	CASSQGRGRADYEQYF
-	TRBJ2-2	TRBV21-1	-	TGTGCCAGCAGCAAAGCCCGGACGGGAAACACCGGGGAGCTGTTTTTT	CASSKARTGNTGELFF
-	TRBJ2-1	TRBV15	-	TGTGCCACCAGCAGGGCAGTGGATGAGCAGTTCTTC	CATSRAVDEQFF
-	TRBJ1-2	TRBV7-9	-	TGTGCCAGCAGCTTGGTGCCCCAGAACTATGGCTACACCTTC	CASSLVPQNYGYTF
-	TRBJ2-5	TRBV11-2	TRBD2	TGTGCCAGCAGCTCCTTACTAGCGGGAGCACAAGAGACCCAGTACTTC	CASSSLLAGAQETQYF
-	TRBJ2-7	TRBV6-6	TRBD2	TGTGCCAGCACTTACGGTCTAGCGGGAGCTTTAGAGCAGTACTTC	CASTYGLAGALEQYF
-	TRBJ1-5	TRBV28	-	TGTGCCAGCAGTCTCAGTGGGGGCTTCAATCAGCCCCAGCATTTT	CASSLSGGFNQPQHF
few	TRBJ2-1	TRBV28	-	TGTGCCAGCAGTTCCGAGAGCTCCTACAATGAGCAGTTCTTC	CASSSESSYNEQFF
-	TRBJ2-3	TRBV24-1	TRBD2	TGTGCCACCAGTGCCTTGGGACTAGCGGGAGGGAACACAGATACGCAGTATTTT	CATSALGLAGGNTDTQYF
few	TRBJ1-1	TRBV7-2	-	TGTGCCAGCAGCTCGGACAGGAACACTGAAGCTTTCTTT	CASSSDRNTEAFF
-	TRBJ1-3	TRBV6-5	TRBD1	TGTGCCAGCAGTTTGACAGGGGTCGGACCTGGAAACACCATATATTTT	CASSLTGVGPGNTIYF
-	TRBJ2-5	TRBV5-5	-	TGTGCCAGCAGCCCAGGGGAGACCCAGTACTTC	CASSPGETQYF
-	TRBJ2-2	TRBV18	TRBD1	TGTGCCAGCTCACCAGGGACAGGGAGAGTCGGGGAGCTGTTTTTT	CASSPGTGRVGELFF
few	TRBJ1-5	TRBV15	-	TGTGCCACCAGCAGCCTCCCCAATCAGCCCCAGCATTTT	CATSSLPNQPQHF
-	TRBJ1-4	TRBV2	-	TGTGCCAGCAGTACCAACTACCTTAATGAAAAACTGTTTTTT	CASSTNYLNEKLFF
-	TRBJ2-3	TRBV18	TRBD2	TGTGCCAGCTCACCCTTAGGACTAGCGGGAGGGTCATCCGATACGCAGTATTTT	CASSPLGLAGGSSDTQYF
-	TRBJ2-1	TRBV18	TRBD1	TGTGCCAGCTCACCAACGGGACAGAGCTCCTACAATGAGCAGTTCTTC	CASSPTGQSSYNEQFF
once	TRBJ2-3	TRBV19	-	TGTGCCAGTAGACAGGGCACAGATACGCAGTATTTT	CASRQGTDTQYF
-	TRBJ2-2	TRBV5-1	-	TGCGCCAGCAGCTTGGTACAGGGCACCGGGGAGCTGTTTTTT	CASSLVQGTGELFF
-	TRBJ2-1	TRBV28	-	TGTGCCAGCAGTTTCGGGGGACCCTACAATGAGCAGTTCTTC	CASSFGGPYNEQFF
-	TRBJ1-2	TRBV5-1	-	TGCGCCAGCAGGCTTAGAGGAGAAGACTATGGCTACACCTTC	CASRLRGEDYGYTF
-	TRBJ2-5	TRBV20-1	-	TGCAGTGCTAGTCGGGACTTCCAAGAGACCCAGTACTTC	CSASRDFQETQYF
-	TRBJ1-4	TRBV7-6	TRBD1	TGTGCCAGCAGCTCGGCAGGGGGCGAAAAACTGTTTTTT	CASSSAGGEKLFF